This T cell receptor beta chain was sequenced in a study of T cell responses to AZD1222 COVID-19 vaccine. Points from the study as a whole: Repertoires were collected only later (after the peak T cell response had occurred). Compared with day 0, the breadth and depth of the Spike-specific TCR repertoire rose significantly after two doses of AZD1222. As reported, nearly half of all spike-specific TCRs target variant regions that are unmutated.

Comments on this clone: No antigen is known for it.

Germline CDR1 KGHSH, CDR2 LQKENI. V was clipped by 0 bases and J by 3 bases, with 15 bases between them. The CDR3 loop spans 17 amino acids. Assay used: immunoSEQ multiplex PCR; TCRdb lists only in-frame clones, some missing. The sample carries 150,000 or so clones, less than 95% recorded once. This clonotype was sampled from an adult who received the AZD1222 COVID-19 vaccine. The V and J genes are TRBV18 and TRBJ1-5, with a weak D call TRBD1 (6 bases). The sample here was peripheral blood, taken 28 days after the second AZD1222 dose. CDR3 nucleotide sequence: TGTGCCAGCTCACCACCCGGCCCGCGGGGGCTCAATCAGCCCCAGCATTTT. Its translation: CASSPPGPRGLNQPQHF. The full variable domain, in which reference TRBV18 and TRBJ1-5 provide the parts outside the CDR3, is NAGVMQNPRHLVRRRGQEARLRCSPMKGHSHVYWYRQLPEEGLKFMVYLQKENIIDESGMPKERFSAEFPKEGPSILRIQQVVRGDSAAYFCASSPPGPRGLNQPQHFGDGTRLSIL.